This is a list of T cell receptor beta chains from one sample in a study of blood T cells in healthy people across ages. TCRdb analysed the 5' RACE reads with MiXCR anew, one entry per CDR3 protein. This table holds about 970,000 distinct CDR3 sequences, about 51% found once. Specimen: blood. Receptors were obtained from a woman aged 55-69 years in good health. Both conserved end residues are trimmed from each CDR3. The D gene is left open where the match is weak.

-	TRBV28	TRBJ1-5	ASSPPAGRSQPQH
-	TRBV5-1	TRBJ2-1	ASSPLGGSYNEQF
TRBD2	TRBV7-8	TRBJ2-7	ASSLGLAGGKEQY
-	TRBV28	TRBJ2-1	ASSSMGDEQF
-	TRBV27	TRBJ2-7	ASSSTWDRPRGEQY
TRBD2	TRBV7-2	TRBJ2-1	ASSSRSGTAYNEQF
TRBD1	TRBV4-1	TRBJ2-1	ASSQAGQGGNEQF
-	TRBV12-3/TRBV12-4	TRBJ2-7	ASSAQAGPHYEQY
-	TRBV29-1	TRBJ2-1	SVEALEAEQF
TRBD1	TRBV7-2	-	AGSSKGDRAGYEQY
TRBD1	TRBV6-2/TRBV6-3	TRBJ2-7	ASSYWDRGTYEQY
-	TRBV25-1	TRBJ2-5	ASSDTGGQGTQY
-	TRBV12-3/TRBV12-4	TRBJ2-3	ASTWGADTQY
-	TRBV20-1	TRBJ2-3	SELASTDTQY
TRBD2	TRBV4-2	TRBJ2-2	ASSQRTSGRAGDTGELF
TRBD1	TRBV24-1	TRBJ2-3	ATSETGGTDTQY
TRBD2	TRBV7-2	TRBJ2-2	ASTSVGLAGGRSTGELF
-	TRBV7-9	TRBJ2-1	ASSLAVGREQF
TRBD1	TRBV20-1	TRBJ1-5	SARTGSNQPRH
TRBD2	TRBV5-1	TRBJ2-3	ASSPGGATNTQY
-	TRBV3-1	TRBJ1-2	ASSDGTTGGYT
TRBD2	TRBV6-6	TRBJ2-4	ASGRLAGGGQQY
-	TRBV28	TRBJ2-7	ASSLGRIYEQY
-	TRBV5-6	TRBJ2-2	ASSFRNTPTGELF
-	TRBV19	TRBJ1-1	ASSSTINTEAF
-	TRBV25-1	TRBJ1-4	ASSGGFLGSTNEKLF
-	TRBV11-2	TRBJ2-3	ASSPPPLGRADTQY
-	TRBV5-1	TRBJ2-7	ASSLEYPGTYEQY
TRBD2	TRBV4-1	TRBJ2-1	ASSRTSGRAPGSYNEQF
TRBD1	TRBV6-1	TRBJ1-1	ATDGQANTEAF
TRBD2	TRBV4-2	TRBJ2-6	ASSRYLSSGRAPGANVLT
-	TRBV12-3/TRBV12-4	TRBJ2-1	ASSSGTSKF
-	TRBV7-2	TRBJ2-5	ASSLLGNRETQY
-	TRBV27	TRBJ1-6	ASSEVSGTPLH
-	TRBV7-2	TRBJ2-5	ASSSVLETQY
TRBD1	TRBV11-2	TRBJ2-4	ASSAQGAQGEQY
TRBD2	TRBV3-1	TRBJ2-3	ASSHGGLAGGTQY
TRBD1	TRBV7-9	TRBJ1-2	ASSSGTGNGYT
TRBD2	TRBV20-1	TRBJ2-1	SASFGGNEQF